This is a list of T cell receptor beta chains from one sample in a study of cytomegalovirus exposure and HLA in healthy donors. The assay was immunoSEQ multiplex PCR, and TCRdb's table has in-frame clones only and misses some. In the table there are some 110,000 clones, about four fifths of which are singletons. The sample comprised PBMCs. All receptors derive from a man in his forties in good health and CMV-seronegative. The CDR3 runs from the conserved cysteine through the conserved F or W. A D gene is named only where the DNA matches it firmly. The size entry is marked missing in some rows and otherwise reads once, few, many or a size class.

size: NA
V: TRBV9
J: TRBJ2-6
D: TRBD1
CDR3: CASSFRQGSSGANVLTF
DNA: TGTGCCAGCAGCTTTAGACAGGGGAGCTCTGGGGCCAACGTCCTGACTTTC

size: NA
V: TRBV2
J: TRBJ1-1
D: NA
CDR3: CASSGEKNTEAFF
DNA: TGTGCCAGCAGTGGAGAGAAAAACACTGAAGCTTTCTTT

size: NA
V: TRBV5-4
J: TRBJ2-4
D: NA
CDR3: CASSPHGDIQYF
DNA: TGTGCCAGCAGCCCGCACGGGGACATTCAGTACTTC

size: NA
V: TRBV11-1
J: TRBJ2-7
D: TRBD1
CDR3: CASSLPRDSSYEQYF
DNA: TGTGCCAGCAGCTTGCCCCGGGACAGCAGCTACGAGCAGTACTTC

size: NA
V: TRBV5-6
J: TRBJ2-5
D: NA
CDR3: CASSPQLEDSYQETQYF
DNA: TGTGCCAGCAGCCCCCAGTTAGAGGACTCGTACCAAGAGACCCAGTACTTC

size: NA
V: TRBV6-6
J: TRBJ2-2
D: NA
CDR3: CASSYAETGAGELFF
DNA: TGTGCCAGCAGTTACGCCGAGACAGGAGCCGGGGAGCTGTTTTTT

size: NA
V: TRBV9
J: TRBJ1-5
D: TRBD1
CDR3: CASSFLDRGLNQPQHF
DNA: TGTGCCAGCAGCTTTTTGGACAGGGGATTGAATCAGCCCCAGCATTTT

size: NA
V: TRBV5-5
J: TRBJ2-1
D: NA
CDR3: CASSLEGTGNEQFF
DNA: TGTGCCAGCAGCTTGGAGGGCACGGGGAATGAGCAGTTCTTC

size: NA
V: TRBV18
J: TRBJ2-7
D: TRBD1
CDR3: CASSPDRRYEQYF
DNA: TGTGCCAGCTCACCGGACAGGAGGTACGAGCAGTACTTC

size: NA
V: TRBV29-1
J: TRBJ1-5
D: NA
CDR3: CSVGVGLNQPQHF
DNA: TGCAGCGTAGGGGTGGGCCTTAATCAGCCCCAGCATTTT

size: few
V: TRBV7-2
J: TRBJ2-5
D: TRBD2
CDR3: CASSLRGERTQYF
DNA: TGTGCCAGCAGCTTACGGGGGGAGCGGACCCAGTACTTC

size: NA
V: TRBV19
J: TRBJ1-5
D: NA
CDR3: CASRGGLAQHF
DNA: TGTGCCAGTAGGGGGGGGTTGGCCCAGCATTTT

size: NA
V: TRBV7-8
J: TRBJ1-2
D: NA
CDR3: CASSLAVGGGYTF
DNA: TGTGCCAGCAGCTTAGCGGTCGGGGGTGGCTACACCTTC

size: NA
V: TRBV4-2
J: TRBJ2-1
D: TRBD2
CDR3: CASSQDGRGLVEQFF
DNA: TGTGCCAGCAGCCAAGATGGGCGGGGGTTAGTTGAGCAGTTCTTC

size: NA
V: TRBV9
J: TRBJ1-1
D: NA
CDR3: CASSTTGATVEAFF
DNA: TGTGCCAGCAGCACCACAGGCGCTACAGTTGAAGCTTTCTTT

size: NA
V: TRBV7-9
J: TRBJ1-1
D: TRBD1
CDR3: CAGSNRGQTTEAFF
DNA: TGTGCCGGGTCAAACAGGGGTCAAACCACTGAAGCTTTCTTT

size: NA
V: TRBV7-9
J: TRBJ2-1
D: NA
CDR3: CSSSIYNEQFF
DNA: TGTTCCAGCAGCATATACAATGAGCAGTTCTTC

size: once
V: TRBV7-2
J: TRBJ1-1
D: NA
CDR3: CASSSERSTEAFF
DNA: TGTGCCAGCAGCTCGGAGCGAAGCACTGAAGCTTTCTTT